These T cell receptor beta chains were read from a single sample in a study of blood T cell repertoires in COVID-19. The repertoire was sequenced with immunoSEQ multiplex PCR; TCRdb's copy has only in-frame clones and lacks some. This sample carries some 150,000 clones, around 83% of them seen once, and the ten largest clones take approximately 7.1%. Sequences were obtained from peripheral blood. Source of these receptors: a woman in her fifties or sixties in a cohort sampled during active or convalescent COVID-19. CDR3s include the opening cysteine and the closing phenylalanine or tryptophan. Each record gives: V gene, D gene, J gene, clone size, CDR3 DNA, CDR3 protein. A D gene is named only where the DNA matches it firmly. Size is stated for part of the rows, as once, few or many counts, or as a class when the clone is expanded.

>TRBV3-1/TRBV3-2|TRBD1|TRBJ1-2|few
TGTGCCAGCAGCCGGGCGACAGGGTGGAGCTATGGCTACACCTTC
CASSRATGWSYGYTF
>TRBV7-9|-|TRBJ1-5|-
TGTGCCAGCAGCTTAGCGCCGTTTGGGGGCGATCAGCCCCAGCATTTT
CASSLAPFGGDQPQHF
>TRBV18|-|TRBJ1-6|once
TGTGCCAGCTCACCTGCAGGGGATAATTCACCCCTCCACTTT
CASSPAGDNSPLHF
>TRBV6-2/TRBV6-3|-|TRBJ1-5|-
TGTGCCAGCACCCCATTTTTCGGGTTTAGCAATCAGCCCCAGCATTTT
CASTPFFGFSNQPQHF
>TRBV5-1|TRBD1|TRBJ1-1|few
TGCGCCAGCAGCTCAGACAGGGTATCTGAAGCTTTCTTT
CASSSDRVSEAFF
>TRBV5-1|TRBD2|TRBJ2-5|-
TGCGCCAGCAGCACTGATCCCGGGGGGTGGGAGACCCAGTACTTC
CASSTDPGGWETQYF
>TRBV9|-|TRBJ1-1|-
TGTGCCAGCAGCGTAGTAGGAGGCCCCGCGAACACTGAAGCTTTCTTT
CASSVVGGPANTEAFF
>TRBV2|-|TRBJ2-7|-
TGTGCCAGCAGTGAACGCGGCCGCGGGGACCGAGCCTACGAGCAGTACTTC
CASSERGRGDRAYEQYF
>TRBV12-5|-|TRBJ1-1|-
TGTGCTAGTGGTTTGAATGCGTACACTGAAGCTTTCTTT
CASGLNAYTEAFF
>TRBV5-1|TRBD2|TRBJ2-5|once
TGCGCCAGCAGCTCTAATGGACTAGAACAAGAGACCCAGTACTTC
CASSSNGLEQETQYF
>TRBV11-1|-|TRBJ1-1|-
TGTGCCAGCAGCTTAAGAGACAGTATCGGCACTGAAGCTTTCTTT
CASSLRDSIGTEAFF
>TRBV30|-|TRBJ1-6|-
TGTGCCTGGGGGGGGGCCCTTCATTCACCCCTCCACTTT
CAWGGALHSPLHF
>TRBV2|-|TRBJ2-1|-
TGTGCCAGCAGTCCGACTCCGAATGTCCACAATGAGCAGTTCTTC
CASSPTPNVHNEQFF
>TRBV13|TRBD2|TRBJ2-3|-
TGTGCCAGCAGCTTAGGCCTAATTCGGGGGGGCCGAAATACGCAGTATTTT
CASSLGLIRGGRNTQYF
>TRBV25-1|-|TRBJ2-6|-
TGTGCCAGCAGTGACCTTTCAGGGGTTGGGGGGGCCAACGTCCTGACTTTC
CASSDLSGVGGANVLTF
>TRBV27|-|TRBJ2-2|once
TGTGCCAGCAGTTTATTACCCGATACTGGCGGGGAGCTGTTTTTT
CASSLLPDTGGELFF
>TRBV3-1/TRBV3-2|-|TRBJ2-3|-
TGTGCCAGCAGCCAGGCCGCGGCGGAGGATACGCAGTATTTT
CASSQAAAEDTQYF
>TRBV6-5|TRBD1|TRBJ2-7|-
TGTGCCAGCAGTTACTGGGACAGCAGCTACGAGCAGTACTTC
CASSYWDSSYEQYF
>TRBV7-2|TRBD2|TRBJ2-5|-
TGTGCCAGCAGCGGGGTAGCGGGGGGATGGACCCAGTACTTC
CASSGVAGGWTQYF
>TRBV4-1|-|TRBJ2-3|-
TGCGCCAGCAGCGAACAGTTGGGCACAGATACGCAGTATTTT
CASSEQLGTDTQYF
>TRBV10-3|-|TRBJ2-3|-
TGTGCCATCAGTGAGGCGGCAGATACGCAGTATTTT
CAISEAADTQYF
>TRBV5-4|-|TRBJ1-2|-
TGTGCCAGCAGCCTCTTACAGCTTAACTATGGCTACACCTTC
CASSLLQLNYGYTF
>TRBV30|TRBD1|TRBJ1-3|-
TGTGCCTGGAGTGAGACAGGGGGCTATGGAAACACCATATATTTT
CAWSETGGYGNTIYF
>TRBV12-3/TRBV12-4|-|TRBJ2-1|-
TGTGCCAGCATGCCCAGCGGATACAATGAGCAGTTCTTC
CASMPSGYNEQFF
>TRBV18|TRBD1|TRBJ1-2|-
TGTGCCAGCTCAGAGAGTGCCGGGACAGGGAATGGCTACACCTTC
CASSESAGTGNGYTF
>TRBV5-1|-|TRBJ1-1|-
TGCGCCAGCAGCCGTCGGGGGGGCAACACTGAAGCTTTCTTT
CASSRRGGNTEAFF
>TRBV6-4|TRBD1|TRBJ2-1|-
TGTGCCAGCCTCAACTATTCCCTAACAGGGGGAATATCCTACAATGAGCAGTTCTTC
CASLNYSLTGGISYNEQFF
>TRBV4-3|-|TRBJ1-4|-
TGCGCCAGCACGGACAGTCCAACTAATGAAAAACTGTTTTTT
CASTDSPTNEKLFF
>TRBV6-2/TRBV6-3|-|TRBJ2-3|-
TGTGCCAGCAGTTACTCTCGGGGCGGGGTTGCAGATACGCAGTATTTT
CASSYSRGGVADTQYF
>TRBV7-2|TRBD2|TRBJ2-3|-
TGTGCCAGCAGCTTAAGACTAGCGGGAAATACGCAGTATTTT
CASSLRLAGNTQYF
>TRBV15|TRBD1|TRBJ1-3|-
TGTGCCACCAGCACCAAGGACAGGTACTACTCTGGAAACACCATATATTTT
CATSTKDRYYSGNTIYF
>TRBV7-2|-|TRBJ2-5|-
TGTGCCAGCAGCCCCTCGTCAAGGGGAGAGACCCAGTACTTC
CASSPSSRGETQYF
>TRBV4-1|-|TRBJ1-2|once
TGCGCCAGCAGCCAAGAGGGCAGTCTTAACTATGGCTACACCTTC
CASSQEGSLNYGYTF
>TRBV30|-|TRBJ1-2|-
TGTGCCTGGAGGGCCCGCGGCAGCAGCTATGGCTACACCTTC
CAWRARGSSYGYTF
>TRBV29-1|TRBD1|TRBJ2-3|-
TGCAGCGTTGTAGGGGGCGCGACAGATACGCAGTATTTT
CSVVGGATDTQYF
>TRBV5-4|-|TRBJ1-2|-
TGTGCCAGCAGCTTGGAGTTCCGGAACTATGGCTACACCTTC
CASSLEFRNYGYTF
>TRBV4-2|-|TRBJ1-2|-
TGTGCCAGCAAGGGTCCCGAGGGACTCTATGGCTACACCTTC
CASKGPEGLYGYTF
>TRBV5-6|TRBD2|TRBJ2-7|few
TGTGCCAGCAGCTTGACTAGCGGGGGGGCACCCTACGAGCAGTACTTC
CASSLTSGGAPYEQYF
>TRBV12-3/TRBV12-4|-|TRBJ1-1|-
TGTGCCAGCAGTTTATCCGGACAGTTTGAAGCTTTCTTT
CASSLSGQFEAFF
>TRBV19|TRBD1|TRBJ1-2|-
TGTGCCAGTACTCGGGACAGGAACTATGGCTACACCTTC
CASTRDRNYGYTF
>TRBV5-1|-|TRBJ1-4|many
TGCGCCAGCAGCTTGGGACAGCATGAAAAACTGTTTTTT
CASSLGQHEKLFF